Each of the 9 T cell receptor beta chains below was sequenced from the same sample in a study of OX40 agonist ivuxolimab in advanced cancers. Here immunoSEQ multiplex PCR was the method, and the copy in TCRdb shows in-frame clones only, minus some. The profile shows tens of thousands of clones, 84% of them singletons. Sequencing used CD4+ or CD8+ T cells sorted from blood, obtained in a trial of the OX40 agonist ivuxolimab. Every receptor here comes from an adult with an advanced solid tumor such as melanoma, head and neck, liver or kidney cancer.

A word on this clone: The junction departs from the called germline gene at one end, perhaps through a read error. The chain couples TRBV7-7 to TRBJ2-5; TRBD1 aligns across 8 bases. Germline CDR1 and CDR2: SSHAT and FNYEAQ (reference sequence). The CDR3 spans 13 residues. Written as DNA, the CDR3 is TGTGCTAGCAGCGTCCCAGGGGGCGAGACCCAGTACTTC. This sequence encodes CASSVPGGETQYF.

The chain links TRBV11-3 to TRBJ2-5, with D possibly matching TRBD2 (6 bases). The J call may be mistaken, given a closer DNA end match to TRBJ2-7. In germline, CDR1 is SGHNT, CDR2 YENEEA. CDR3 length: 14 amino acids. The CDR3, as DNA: TGTGCCAGCAGTCAAACAAGTGGGGGAGGCGAGCAGTACTTC. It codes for CASSQTSGGGEQYF.

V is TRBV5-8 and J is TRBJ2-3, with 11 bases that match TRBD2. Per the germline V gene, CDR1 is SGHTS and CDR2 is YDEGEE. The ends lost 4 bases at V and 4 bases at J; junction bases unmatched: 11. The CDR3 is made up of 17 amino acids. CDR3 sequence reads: CASSQDPGLAGADTQYF. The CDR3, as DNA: TGTGCCAGCAGCCAAGATCCCGGACTAGCGGGTGCAGATACGCAGTATTTT. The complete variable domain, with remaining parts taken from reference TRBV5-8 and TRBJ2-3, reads EAGVTQSPTHLIKTRGQQATLRCSPISGHTSVYWYQQALGLGLQFLLWYDEGEERNRGNFPPRFSGRQFPNYSSELNVNALELEDSALYLCASSQDPGLAGADTQYFGPGTRLTVL.

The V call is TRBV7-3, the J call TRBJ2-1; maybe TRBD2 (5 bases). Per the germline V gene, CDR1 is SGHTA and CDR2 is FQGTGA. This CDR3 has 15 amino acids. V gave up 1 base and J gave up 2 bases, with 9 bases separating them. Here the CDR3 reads CASSLSGSPYNEQFF. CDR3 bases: TGTGCCAGCAGCTTAAGTGGGAGCCCCTACAATGAGCAGTTCTTC.

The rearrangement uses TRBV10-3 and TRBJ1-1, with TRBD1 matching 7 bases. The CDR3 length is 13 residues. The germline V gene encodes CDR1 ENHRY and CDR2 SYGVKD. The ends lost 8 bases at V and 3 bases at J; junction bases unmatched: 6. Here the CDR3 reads CAIRKGADTEAFF. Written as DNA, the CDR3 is TGTGCCATCCGGAAGGGGGCTGACACTGAAGCTTTCTTT.

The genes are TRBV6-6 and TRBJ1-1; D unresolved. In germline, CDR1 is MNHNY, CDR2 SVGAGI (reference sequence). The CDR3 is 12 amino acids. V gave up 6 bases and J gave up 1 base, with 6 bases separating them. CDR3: CASSRRNTEAFF. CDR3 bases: TGTGCCAGCAGCCGACGGAACACTGAAGCTTTCTTT.

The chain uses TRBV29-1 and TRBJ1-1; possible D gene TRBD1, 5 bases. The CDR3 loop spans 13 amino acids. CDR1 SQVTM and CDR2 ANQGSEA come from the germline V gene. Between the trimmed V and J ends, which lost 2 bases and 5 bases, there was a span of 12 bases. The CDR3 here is CSVEKGAGTEAFF. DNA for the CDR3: TGCAGCGTTGAAAAAGGGGCTGGGACTGAAGCTTTCTTT.

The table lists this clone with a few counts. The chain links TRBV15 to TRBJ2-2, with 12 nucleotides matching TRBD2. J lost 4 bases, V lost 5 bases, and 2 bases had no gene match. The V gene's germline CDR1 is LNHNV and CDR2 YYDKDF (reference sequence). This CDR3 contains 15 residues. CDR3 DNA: TGTGCCACCAGCGCACTAGCGGGGGGCACCGGGGAGCTGTTTTTT. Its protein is CATSALAGGTGELFF. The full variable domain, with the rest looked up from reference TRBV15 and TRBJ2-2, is DAMVIQNPRYQVTQFGKPVTLSCSQTLNHNVMYWYQQKSSQAPKLLFHYYDKDFNNEADTPDNFQSRRPNTSFCFLDIRSPGLGDTAMYLCATSALAGGTGELFFGEGSRLTVL.

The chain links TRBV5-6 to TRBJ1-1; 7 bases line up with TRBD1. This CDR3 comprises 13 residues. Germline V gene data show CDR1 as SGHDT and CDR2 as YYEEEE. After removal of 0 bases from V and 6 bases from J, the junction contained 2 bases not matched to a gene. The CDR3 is CASSLGQGAEAFF. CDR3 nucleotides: TGTGCCAGCAGCTTGGGACAGGGCGCTGAAGCTTTCTTT.